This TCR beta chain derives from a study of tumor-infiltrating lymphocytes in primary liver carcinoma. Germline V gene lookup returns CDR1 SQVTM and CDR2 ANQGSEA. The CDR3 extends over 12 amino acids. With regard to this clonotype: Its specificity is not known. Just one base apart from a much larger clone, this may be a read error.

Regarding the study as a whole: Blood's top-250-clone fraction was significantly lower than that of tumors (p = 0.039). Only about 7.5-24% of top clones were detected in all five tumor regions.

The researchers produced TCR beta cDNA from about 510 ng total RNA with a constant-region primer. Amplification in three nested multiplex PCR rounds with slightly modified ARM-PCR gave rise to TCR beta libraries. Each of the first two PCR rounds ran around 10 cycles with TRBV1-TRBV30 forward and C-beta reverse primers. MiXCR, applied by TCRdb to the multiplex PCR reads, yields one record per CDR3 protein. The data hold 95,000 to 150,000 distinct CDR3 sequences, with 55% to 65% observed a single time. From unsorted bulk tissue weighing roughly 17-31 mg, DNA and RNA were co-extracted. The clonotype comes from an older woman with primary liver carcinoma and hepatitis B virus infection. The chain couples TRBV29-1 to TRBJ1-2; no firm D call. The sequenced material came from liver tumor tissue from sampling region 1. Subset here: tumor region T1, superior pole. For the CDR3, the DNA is TGCAACGTTAAGGGAGATAACTATGGCTACACCTTC. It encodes CNVKGDNYGYTF. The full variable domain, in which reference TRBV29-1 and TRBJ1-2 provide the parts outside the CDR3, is SAVISQKPSRDICQRGTSLTIQCQVDSQVTMMFWYRQQPGQSLTLIATANQGSEATYESGFVIDKFPISRPNLTFSTLTVSNMSPEDSSIYLCNVKGDNYGYTFGSGTRLTVV.